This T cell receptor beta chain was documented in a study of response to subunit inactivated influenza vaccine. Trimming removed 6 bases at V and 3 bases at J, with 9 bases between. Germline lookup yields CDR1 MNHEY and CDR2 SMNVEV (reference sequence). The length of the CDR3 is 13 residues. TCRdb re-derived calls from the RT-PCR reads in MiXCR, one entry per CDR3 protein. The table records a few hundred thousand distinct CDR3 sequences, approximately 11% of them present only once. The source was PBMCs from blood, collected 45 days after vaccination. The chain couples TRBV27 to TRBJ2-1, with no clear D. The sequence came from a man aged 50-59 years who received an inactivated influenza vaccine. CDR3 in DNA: TGTGCCAGCAGGCTCTCTTTCTACAATGAGCAGTTCTTC. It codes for CASRLSFYNEQFF.